The present T cell receptor beta chain was sequenced within a study of technical replicates of blood from a handful of donors. The CDR3 consists of 15 residues. Germline V gene data show CDR1 as MNHEY and CDR2 as SVGAGI. V dropped 2 bases and J dropped 8; count of bases not matched to a gene: 1. Assay: immunoSEQ multiplex PCR; the TCRdb copy retains only in-frame clones and omits some. The table lists some 82,000 clones, roughly 93% of them singletons. V usage is TRBV6-5 and J usage is TRBJ2-1, with TRBD2 matching 15 bases. This sequence was found in a human donor in good health. Sequenced input: T cells isolated from PBMCs. DNA for the CDR3: TGTGCCAGCAGTTACGGGACTAGCGGGAGGTATGAGCAGTTCTTC. As protein: CASSYGTSGRYEQFF.